A selection of T cell receptor beta chains follows, all from one sample in a study of Ad26.COV2.S vaccination and SARS-CoV-2 variants. TCRdb's copy holds only in-frame clones and misses some; the assay was immunoSEQ multiplex PCR. Of more than 350,000 clones listed, 75% to 95% were seen once; the top ten hold 9% to 15%. The starting material was peripheral blood, obtained in a trial of Ad26.COV2.S vaccine versus placebo. The receptors shown here come from a person aged 18-60 years who received the Ad26.COV2.S COVID-19 vaccine or a placebo. Each CDR3 is given with its conserved first and last residue. A D gene is named only where the DNA matches it firmly. The size entry is marked missing in some rows and otherwise reads once, few, many or a size class.

V gene: TRBV5-1; D gene: TRBD2; J gene: TRBJ2-1; clone size: .; CDR3 protein: CASRGGGSRYNEQFF; CDR3 DNA: TGCGCCAGCAGAGGCGGCGGGAGCCGTTACAATGAGCAGTTCTTC
V gene: TRBV18; D gene: .; J gene: TRBJ2-1; clone size: .; CDR3 protein: CASSRSFGTSSYNEQFF; CDR3 DNA: TGTGCCAGCTCACGAAGTTTCGGGACAAGCTCCTACAATGAGCAGTTCTTC
V gene: TRBV30; D gene: .; J gene: TRBJ1-2; clone size: once; CDR3 protein: CAWSEASRGYTF; CDR3 DNA: TGTGCCTGGAGTGAGGCCTCCCGCGGCTACACCTTC
V gene: TRBV19; D gene: .; J gene: TRBJ2-7; clone size: .; CDR3 protein: CASSDFREGAYEQYF; CDR3 DNA: TGTGCCAGTAGCGACTTCAGGGAAGGGGCCTACGAGCAGTACTTC
V gene: TRBV11-2; D gene: .; J gene: TRBJ2-1; clone size: .; CDR3 protein: CASSTVGQNNEQFF; CDR3 DNA: TGTGCCAGCAGCACAGTGGGGCAGAACAATGAGCAGTTCTTC
V gene: TRBV6-2/TRBV6-3; D gene: .; J gene: TRBJ2-7; clone size: .; CDR3 protein: CASSLGPWGAYEQYF; CDR3 DNA: TGTGCCAGCAGTTTGGGGCCGTGGGGGGCCTACGAGCAGTACTTC
V gene: TRBV2; D gene: TRBD2; J gene: TRBJ2-3; clone size: .; CDR3 protein: CASTREGSTDTQYF; CDR3 DNA: TGTGCCAGCACCCGGGAGGGGAGCACAGATACGCAGTATTTT
V gene: TRBV27; D gene: .; J gene: TRBJ1-4; clone size: .; CDR3 protein: CASSPMGPTGLGSGLFF; CDR3 DNA: TGTGCCAGCAGTCCCATGGGCCCAACGGGGCTAGGGTCTGGACTGTTTTTT
V gene: TRBV10-3; D gene: .; J gene: TRBJ1-2; clone size: .; CDR3 protein: CAISPTGDPNYGYTF; CDR3 DNA: TGTGCCATCAGTCCCACAGGTGATCCTAACTATGGCTACACCTTC
V gene: TRBV28; D gene: .; J gene: TRBJ1-3; clone size: .; CDR3 protein: CASSLWGGQTGNTIYF; CDR3 DNA: TGTGCCAGCAGTTTATGGGGAGGACAGACTGGAAACACCATATATTTT
V gene: TRBV6-5; D gene: TRBD1; J gene: TRBJ1-2; clone size: .; CDR3 protein: CASSRTGDYGYTF; CDR3 DNA: TGTGCCAGCAGTCGGACAGGGGACTATGGCTACACCTTC
V gene: TRBV6-5; D gene: TRBD1; J gene: TRBJ1-1; clone size: .; CDR3 protein: CASSFPGQALNTEAFF; CDR3 DNA: TGTGCCAGCAGTTTCCCCGGACAGGCCTTGAACACTGAAGCTTTCTTT
V gene: TRBV6-6; D gene: .; J gene: TRBJ1-4; clone size: once; CDR3 protein: CASSYSNDGLFF; CDR3 DNA: TGTGCCAGCAGTTACTCAAATGATGGACTGTTTTTT
V gene: TRBV27; D gene: .; J gene: TRBJ2-7; clone size: few; CDR3 protein: CASKGSLSYEQYF; CDR3 DNA: TGTGCCAGCAAGGGGTCCCTTTCCTACGAGCAGTACTTC
V gene: TRBV27; D gene: .; J gene: TRBJ1-5; clone size: .; CDR3 protein: CASSLQGLSNQPQHF; CDR3 DNA: TGTGCCAGCAGTTTACAGGGTCTTAGCAATCAGCCCCAGCATTTT
V gene: TRBV7-9; D gene: .; J gene: TRBJ2-7; clone size: .; CDR3 protein: CASSRQGGPLEQYF; CDR3 DNA: TGTGCCAGCAGCCGACAGGGAGGGCCCCTCGAGCAGTACTTC
V gene: TRBV10-2; D gene: .; J gene: TRBJ1-4; clone size: once; CDR3 protein: CASSETARRNEKLFF; CDR3 DNA: TGCGCCAGCTCCGAAACAGCAAGGCGTAATGAAAAACTGTTTTTT
V gene: TRBV7-9; D gene: .; J gene: TRBJ2-7; clone size: few; CDR3 protein: CASSLEGPPSSYEQYF; CDR3 DNA: TGTGCCAGCAGCTTAGAAGGACCTCCGAGCTCCTACGAGCAGTACTTC
V gene: TRBV6-5; D gene: TRBD2; J gene: TRBJ2-1; clone size: .; CDR3 protein: CASSLRRGGNEQFF; CDR3 DNA: TGTGCCAGCAGCCTACGACGGGGGGGGAATGAGCAGTTCTTC
V gene: TRBV7-9; D gene: .; J gene: TRBJ2-5; clone size: .; CDR3 protein: CASSSQETQYF; CDR3 DNA: TGTGCCAGCAGCTCCCAAGAGACCCAGTACTTC
V gene: TRBV7-9; D gene: .; J gene: TRBJ1-3; clone size: .; CDR3 protein: CATGAGPNTIYF; CDR3 DNA: TGTGCCACCGGGGCTGGGCCAAACACCATATATTTT
V gene: TRBV18; D gene: .; J gene: TRBJ2-7; clone size: .; CDR3 protein: CASSPPATSYEQYF; CDR3 DNA: TGTGCCAGCTCACCACCGGCCACTTCCTACGAGCAGTACTTC
V gene: TRBV13; D gene: .; J gene: TRBJ1-1; clone size: .; CDR3 protein: CASSFRRTTEAFF; CDR3 DNA: TGTGCCAGCAGCTTCAGGAGGACCACTGAAGCTTTCTTT
V gene: TRBV7-6; D gene: TRBD2; J gene: TRBJ2-2; clone size: .; CDR3 protein: CASSLSLAGVAGELFF; CDR3 DNA: TGTGCCAGCAGCTTAAGTCTAGCGGGAGTGGCCGGGGAGCTGTTTTTT
V gene: TRBV5-4; D gene: .; J gene: TRBJ1-1; clone size: .; CDR3 protein: CASSMGGGNTEAFF; CDR3 DNA: TGTGCCAGCAGCATGGGGGGTGGGAACACTGAAGCTTTCTTT
V gene: TRBV7-9; D gene: TRBD2; J gene: TRBJ2-5; clone size: .; CDR3 protein: CASSGGTSGKETQYF; CDR3 DNA: TGTGCCAGCAGCGGCGGGACTAGCGGTAAAGAGACCCAGTACTTC
V gene: TRBV6-2/TRBV6-3; D gene: .; J gene: TRBJ2-5; clone size: .; CDR3 protein: CASSSGTVQYF; CDR3 DNA: TGTGCCAGCAGTTCGGGGACCGTGCAGTACTTC
V gene: TRBV6-2/TRBV6-3; D gene: .; J gene: TRBJ1-1; clone size: .; CDR3 protein: CASSRPGVAEAFF; CDR3 DNA: TGTGCCAGCAGCCGACCCGGCGTGGCTGAAGCTTTCTTT
V gene: TRBV12-3/TRBV12-4; D gene: TRBD1; J gene: TRBJ1-4; clone size: .; CDR3 protein: CASRGTGNEKLFF; CDR3 DNA: TGTGCCAGCAGAGGGACAGGGAATGAAAAACTGTTTTTT
V gene: TRBV19; D gene: TRBD2; J gene: TRBJ2-1; clone size: .; CDR3 protein: CASTSDGPGGGADSRFF; CDR3 DNA: TGTGCCAGTACCTCGGATGGGCCCGGGGGGGGCGCGGATTCTCGGTTCTTC
V gene: TRBV6-5; D gene: TRBD2; J gene: TRBJ2-2; clone size: .; CDR3 protein: CASRAGGIPGELFF; CDR3 DNA: TGTGCCAGCAGAGCGGGAGGGATTCCCGGGGAGCTGTTTTTT
V gene: TRBV7-2; D gene: .; J gene: TRBJ1-1; clone size: .; CDR3 protein: CASSLMNTEAFF; CDR3 DNA: TGTGCCAGCAGCTTAATGAACACTGAAGCTTTCTTT
V gene: TRBV7-2; D gene: TRBD1; J gene: TRBJ2-2; clone size: .; CDR3 protein: CASRPAGTGATGELFF; CDR3 DNA: TGTGCCAGCAGACCGGCCGGGACAGGGGCCACCGGGGAGCTGTTTTTT
V gene: TRBV3-1/TRBV3-2; D gene: .; J gene: TRBJ1-1; clone size: .; CDR3 protein: CASSQHPLNTEAFF; CDR3 DNA: TGTGCCAGCAGCCAACACCCATTGAACACTGAAGCTTTCTTT
V gene: TRBV19; D gene: TRBD2; J gene: TRBJ2-7; clone size: once; CDR3 protein: CASSMQPGLAGVYEQYF; CDR3 DNA: TGTGCCAGTAGTATGCAACCGGGACTAGCGGGAGTTTACGAGCAGTACTTC
V gene: TRBV27; D gene: .; J gene: TRBJ1-1; clone size: .; CDR3 protein: CASSFSYREGRTEAFF; CDR3 DNA: TGTGCCAGCAGTTTCTCCTACAGGGAGGGGCGAACTGAAGCTTTCTTT
V gene: TRBV5-4; D gene: TRBD1; J gene: TRBJ2-5; clone size: .; CDR3 protein: CASSFDRVRETQYF; CDR3 DNA: TGTGCCAGCAGCTTCGACAGGGTTCGGGAGACCCAGTACTTC
V gene: TRBV19; D gene: .; J gene: TRBJ1-5; clone size: .; CDR3 protein: CASSRQRGNQPQHF; CDR3 DNA: TGTGCCAGTAGTAGGCAGCGAGGGAATCAGCCCCAGCATTTT
V gene: TRBV3-1/TRBV3-2; D gene: TRBD2; J gene: TRBJ2-1; clone size: once; CDR3 protein: CASSHLPGTSGSIDEQFF; CDR3 DNA: TGTGCCAGCAGCCACCTACCCGGGACTAGCGGGAGTATCGATGAGCAGTTCTTC
V gene: TRBV29-1; D gene: TRBD2; J gene: TRBJ2-1; clone size: .; CDR3 protein: CSVERLAGGIHNEQFF; CDR3 DNA: TGCAGCGTTGAAAGGTTAGCGGGAGGGATCCACAATGAGCAGTTCTTC